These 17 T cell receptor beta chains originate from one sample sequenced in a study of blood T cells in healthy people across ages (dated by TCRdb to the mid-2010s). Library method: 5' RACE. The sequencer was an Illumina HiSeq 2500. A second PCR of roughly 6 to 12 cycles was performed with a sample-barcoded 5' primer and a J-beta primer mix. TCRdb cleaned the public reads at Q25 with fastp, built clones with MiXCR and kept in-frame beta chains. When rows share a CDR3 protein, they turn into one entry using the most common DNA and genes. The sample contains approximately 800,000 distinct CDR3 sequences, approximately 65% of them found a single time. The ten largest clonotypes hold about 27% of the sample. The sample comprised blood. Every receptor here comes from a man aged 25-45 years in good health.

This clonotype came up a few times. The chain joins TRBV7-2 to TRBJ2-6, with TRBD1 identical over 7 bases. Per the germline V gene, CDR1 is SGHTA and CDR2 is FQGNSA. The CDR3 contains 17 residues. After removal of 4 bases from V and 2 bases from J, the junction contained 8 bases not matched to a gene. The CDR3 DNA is TGTGCCAGCAGCTATAAATCGACAGGGACTGGGGCCAACGTCCTGACTTTC. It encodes CASSYKSTGTGANVLTF.

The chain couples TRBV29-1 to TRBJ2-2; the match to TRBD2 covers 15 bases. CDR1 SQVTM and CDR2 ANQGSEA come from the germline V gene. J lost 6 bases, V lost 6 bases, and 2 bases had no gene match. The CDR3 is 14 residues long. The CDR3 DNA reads TGCAGCGTAAGGACTAGCGGGGGGGCCGGGGAGCTGTTTTTT. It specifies CSVRTSGGAGELFF.

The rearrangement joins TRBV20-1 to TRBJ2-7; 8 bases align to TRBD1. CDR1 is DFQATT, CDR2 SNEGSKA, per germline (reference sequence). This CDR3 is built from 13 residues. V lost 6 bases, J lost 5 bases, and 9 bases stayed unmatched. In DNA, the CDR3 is TGCAGTGCCTCGGGACAGGTTAGGAACGAGCAGTACTTC. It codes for CSASGQVRNEQYF.

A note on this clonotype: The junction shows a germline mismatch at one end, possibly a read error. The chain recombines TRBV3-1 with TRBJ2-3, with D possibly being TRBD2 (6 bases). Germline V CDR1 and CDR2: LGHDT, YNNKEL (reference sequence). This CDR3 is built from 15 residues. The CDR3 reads CAGSQEGGRQRAQYF. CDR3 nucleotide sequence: TGTGCCGGCAGCCAAGAGGGAGGTCGGCAACGGGCGCAGTATTTT.

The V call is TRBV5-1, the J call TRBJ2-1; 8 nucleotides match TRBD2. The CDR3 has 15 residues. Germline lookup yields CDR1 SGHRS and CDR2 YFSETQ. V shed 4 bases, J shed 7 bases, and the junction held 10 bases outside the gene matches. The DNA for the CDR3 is TGCGCCAGCAGCCCGGAGCGGGGGTCCCCAAATGAGCAGTTCTTC. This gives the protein CASSPERGSPNEQFF.

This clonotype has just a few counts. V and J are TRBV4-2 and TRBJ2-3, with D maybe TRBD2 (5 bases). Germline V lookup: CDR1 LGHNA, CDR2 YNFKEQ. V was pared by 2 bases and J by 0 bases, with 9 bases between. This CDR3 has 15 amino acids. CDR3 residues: CASSQTGFSTDTQYF. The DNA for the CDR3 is TGTGCCAGCAGCCAAACGGGGTTTAGCACAGATACGCAGTATTTT.

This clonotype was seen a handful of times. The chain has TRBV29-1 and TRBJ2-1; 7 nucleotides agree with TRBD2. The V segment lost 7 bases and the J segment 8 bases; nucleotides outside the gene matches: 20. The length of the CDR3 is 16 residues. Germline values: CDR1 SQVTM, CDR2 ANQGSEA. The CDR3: CSAAGYMGGGDYEQFF. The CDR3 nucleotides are TGCAGCGCCGCCGGCTATATGGGGGGGGGAGATTATGAGCAGTTCTTC.

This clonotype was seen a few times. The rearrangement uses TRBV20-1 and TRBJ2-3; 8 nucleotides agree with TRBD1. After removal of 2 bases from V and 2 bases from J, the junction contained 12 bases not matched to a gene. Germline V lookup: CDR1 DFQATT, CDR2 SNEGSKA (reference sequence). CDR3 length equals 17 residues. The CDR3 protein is CSARWGQASITTDTQYF. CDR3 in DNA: TGCAGTGCTAGATGGGGACAGGCGTCAATTACCACAGATACGCAGTATTTT.

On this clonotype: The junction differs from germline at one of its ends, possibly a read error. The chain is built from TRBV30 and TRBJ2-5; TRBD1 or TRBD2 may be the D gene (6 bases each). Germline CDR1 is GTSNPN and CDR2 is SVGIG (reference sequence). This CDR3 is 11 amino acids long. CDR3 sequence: CAGSGRGQWYF. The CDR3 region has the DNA TGTGCCGGGAGTGGACGGGGGCAGTGGTACTTC. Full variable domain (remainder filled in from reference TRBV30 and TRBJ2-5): SQTIHQWPATLVQPVGSPLSLECTVEGTSNPNLYWYRQAAGRGLQLLFYSVGIGQISSEVPQNLSASRPQDRQFILSSKKLLLSDSGFYLCAGSGRGQWYFGPGTRLLVL.

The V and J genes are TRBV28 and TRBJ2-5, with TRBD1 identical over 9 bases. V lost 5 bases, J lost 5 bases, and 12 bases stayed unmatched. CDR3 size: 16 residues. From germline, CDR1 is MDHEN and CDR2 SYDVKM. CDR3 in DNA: TGTGCCAGCAGTATCACCCGGACTGACAGGGGGGAGACCCAGTACTTC. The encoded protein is CASSITRTDRGETQYF.

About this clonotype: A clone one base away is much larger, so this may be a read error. The CDR3: CASSQDEGGSSYNEQYF. CDR3 coding DNA: TGTGCCAGCAGCCAAGATGAGGGCGGGAGCTCCTACAATGAGCAGTACTTC. The chain links TRBV4-2 to TRBJ2-1, with 7 bases that match TRBD2. The J call may be wrong; the DNA end is better matched by TRBJ2-7. Germline lookup yields CDR1 LGHNA and CDR2 YNFKEQ. The CDR3 loop spans 17 amino acids.

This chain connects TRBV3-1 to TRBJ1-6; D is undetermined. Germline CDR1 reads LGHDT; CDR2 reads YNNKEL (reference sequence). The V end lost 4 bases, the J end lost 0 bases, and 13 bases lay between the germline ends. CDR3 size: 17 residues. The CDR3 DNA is TGTGCCAGCAGCCCCCAGCGTACCGTCTCCTATAATTCACCCCTCCACTTT. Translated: CASSPQRTVSYNSPLHF.

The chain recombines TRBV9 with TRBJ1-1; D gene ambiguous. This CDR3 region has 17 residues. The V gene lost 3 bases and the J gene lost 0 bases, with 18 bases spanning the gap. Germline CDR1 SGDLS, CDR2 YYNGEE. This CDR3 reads CASSEREAEPLNTEAFF. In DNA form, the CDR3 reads TGTGCCAGCAGCGAGAGGGAGGCAGAGCCTCTGAACACTGAAGCTTTCTTT. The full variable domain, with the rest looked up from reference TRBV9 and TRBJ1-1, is DSGVTQTPKHLITATGQRVTLRCSPRSGDLSVYWYQQSLDQGLQFLIQYYNGEERAKGNILERFSAQQFPDLHSELNLSSLELGDSALYFCASSEREAEPLNTEAFFGQGTRLTVV.

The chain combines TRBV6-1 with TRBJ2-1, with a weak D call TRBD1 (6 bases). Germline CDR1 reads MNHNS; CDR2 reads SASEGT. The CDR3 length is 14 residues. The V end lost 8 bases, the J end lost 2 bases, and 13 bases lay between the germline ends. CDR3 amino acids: CASGTLGAYNEQFF. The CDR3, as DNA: TGTGCCAGCGGGACACTCGGGGCCTACAATGAGCAGTTCTTC.

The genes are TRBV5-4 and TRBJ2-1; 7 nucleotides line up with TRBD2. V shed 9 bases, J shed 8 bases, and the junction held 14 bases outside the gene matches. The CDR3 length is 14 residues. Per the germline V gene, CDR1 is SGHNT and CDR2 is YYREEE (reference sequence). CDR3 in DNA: TGTGCCACTAGCGGAAGCTACTCTTGGGATGAGCAGTTCTTC. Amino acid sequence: CATSGSYSWDEQFF.

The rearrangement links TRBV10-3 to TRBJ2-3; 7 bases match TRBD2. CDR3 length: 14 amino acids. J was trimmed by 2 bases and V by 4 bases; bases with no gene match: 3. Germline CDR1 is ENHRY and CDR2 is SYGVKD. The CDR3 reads CAISVGGDTDTQYF. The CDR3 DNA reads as TGTGCCATCAGTGTGGGGGGGGACACAGATACGCAGTATTTT.

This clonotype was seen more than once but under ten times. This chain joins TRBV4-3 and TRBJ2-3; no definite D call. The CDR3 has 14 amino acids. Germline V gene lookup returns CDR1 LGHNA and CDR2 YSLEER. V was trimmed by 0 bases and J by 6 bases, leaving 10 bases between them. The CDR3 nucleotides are TGCGCCAGCAGCCAAGAGGGGTTTTTGGATACGCAGTATTTT. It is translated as CASSQEGFLDTQYF.